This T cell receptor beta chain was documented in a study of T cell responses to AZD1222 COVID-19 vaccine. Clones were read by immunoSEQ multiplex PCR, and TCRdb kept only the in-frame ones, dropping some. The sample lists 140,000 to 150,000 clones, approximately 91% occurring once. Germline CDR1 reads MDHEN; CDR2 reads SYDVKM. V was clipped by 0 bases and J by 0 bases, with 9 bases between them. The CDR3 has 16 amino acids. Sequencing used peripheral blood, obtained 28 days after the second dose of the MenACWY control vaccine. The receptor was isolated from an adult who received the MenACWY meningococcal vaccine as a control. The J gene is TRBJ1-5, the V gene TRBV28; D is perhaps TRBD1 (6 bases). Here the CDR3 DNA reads TGTGCCAGCAGTTTATGGTACAGGGCTAGCAATCAGCCCCAGCATTTT. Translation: CASSLWYRASNQPQHF. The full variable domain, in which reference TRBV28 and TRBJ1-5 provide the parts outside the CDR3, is DVKVTQSSRYLVKRTGEKVFLECVQDMDHENMFWYRQDPGLGLRLIYFSYDVKMKEKGDIPEGYSVSREKKERFSLILESASTNQTSMYLCASSLWYRASNQPQHFGDGTRLSIL.